The sequence of this T cell receptor beta chain was determined in a study of blood T cell repertoires in COVID-19 (TCRdb year 2020). Context from the whole study: The collaborator samples originated in the United States, Italy and Spain and spanned the acute and convalescent phases of COVID-19. Subjects who had been exposed to COVID-19, were actively infected with it, or had recovered from it provided the deeply sampled blood TCRbeta repertoires that made up the dataset. A de-identified subject ID, COVID-19 status, age in years and sex were almost always included in the sample metadata. Where HLA class I and class II types were available, the types were taken from metadata supplied by the sample provider, not from assay-based typing. The repertoires were made available in a free public database intended to serve as a resource for research on the immune response to SARS-CoV-2. The material from the prospective study consisted of cDNA or gDNA derived from T cells, B-cell-depleted T cells, or PBMCs. Samples were obtained from the ongoing ImmuneRACE study (first 160 participants) and from some 1,200 subjects provided by 6 global collaborators. General study outcomes and caveats: How much clinical and demographic metadata was included differed by source and by participant, and the metadata was provided uncurated.

Collaborating institutions collected whole blood in K2EDTA tubes following their own protocols. For TCRbeta analysis, collaborators shipped samples in one of three forms: frozen whole blood, isolated PBMCs, or DNA extracted from either of those sample types. In its sample, this clone was seen a few times. Its specific antigen is unknown. No clone much larger than this one lies a single base away; base qualities are absent. The germline V gene provides CDR1 SNHLY and CDR2 FYNNEI. Inclusive of the bounding cysteine and phenylalanine, the CDR3 is 14 residues long. Left in the record is the CDR3 DNA by itself, 42 bases read in frame from the first base. Unmatched junction bases come to 7, with V trimmed by 8 bases and J by 2 bases. TCRbeta CDR3 regions were amplified from genomic DNA by means of the immunoSEQ Assay, a bias-controlled multiplex PCR. As for how the authors treated the data: The number of nucleated cells in each sample was estimated from the amplification of reference gene primers within the assay. To quantify the absolute abundance of each unique TCRbeta CDR3 rearrangement, sequence reads were collapsed and filtered. For each sample, productive Simpson clonality was calculated by taking the square root of Simpson's diversity index across productive rearrangements. TCRdb holds this immuneACCESS table with in-frame rearrangements only. Some clones are missing; in checked studies, unresolved V genes explain under half, and the rest has no known cause. V and J calls and clone size are given by that table; D and trimming were obtained from the DNA. This sample lists about 90,000 clones; approximately 88% were detected once. The ten most abundant clones make up roughly a third of the sample.

The material sequenced was peripheral blood. This chain is built from TRBV2 and TRBJ2-7; 9 central nucleotides agree with TRBD2. The clonotype comes from a woman of 80 years or more with active or convalescent COVID-19. The nucleotides read TGTGCCAGCGGGCAGCGGGAGGCCCCCTACGAGCAGTACTTC. It codes for CASGQREAPYEQYF.